This entry lists 9 T cell receptor beta chains sequenced from one sample in a study of blood T cell repertoires in COVID-19 (dated by TCRdb to the early 2020s). Library method: the immunoSEQ multiplex PCR assay. Drawn from immuneACCESS, this table holds only the in-frame rearrangements with V and J called that TCRdb kept. Clones are partly lost; checked studies trace under half to an unresolved V gene and leave the rest unexplained. This sample gives under 350,000 clones in total; approximately 86% of them show up just once. The top ten clonotypes cover roughly 4% of the sample. Sequencing was done on a sample of PBMCs or T cells enriched from blood (not recorded which). The receptors derive from a middle-aged woman with acute COVID-19.

The rearrangement joins TRBV20-1 to TRBJ1-2; no clear D gene. The CDR3 spans 12 residues. Looked up from germline, CDR1 is DFQATT and CDR2 is SNEGSKA (reference sequence). With 3 bases removed from V and 3 bases from J, the gap between germline ends came to 8 bases. The DNA for the CDR3 is TGCAGTGCTAGTTTCACAGACTATGGCTACACCTTC. It encodes CSASFTDYGYTF.

This clone was seen a few times. This chain joins TRBV12-3 or TRBV12-4 and TRBJ1-1; 9 nucleotides match TRBD1. The CDR3 loop spans 12 amino acids. After removal of 5 bases from V and 8 bases from J, the junction contained 3 bases not matched to a gene. The CDR3, as DNA: TGTGCCAGCAGTCCAGGGACAGGGGAAGCTTTCTTT. Translated, it gives CASSPGTGEAFF.

The chain has TRBV6-1 and TRBJ1-1, with no clear D. Between the trimmed V and J ends, which lost 3 bases and 8 bases, there was a span of 7 bases. The CDR3 is made up of 11 amino acids. Germline V gives CDR1 MNHNS, CDR2 SASEGT. The CDR3 loop reads CASSDASEAFF. The CDR3 nucleotides are TGTGCCAGCAGTGACGCGTCCGAAGCTTTCTTT.

This rearrangement joins TRBV7-2 to TRBJ1-1, with TRBD1 matching 8 bases. The CDR3 consists of 14 residues. Trimming removed 1 base from V and 5 bases from J; junction bases left unmatched: 3. The germline V gene encodes CDR1 SGHTA and CDR2 FQGNSA. The CDR3 sequence is CASSLVHRGTEAFF. CDR3 nucleotides: TGTGCCAGCAGCTTAGTTCACAGGGGGACTGAAGCTTTCTTT.

V is TRBV6-5 and J is TRBJ2-7, with 9 bases identical to TRBD2. This CDR3 has 15 amino acids. Per the germline V gene, CDR1 is MNHEY and CDR2 is SVGAGI. With 6 bases clipped from V and 2 bases from J, the junction kept 8 bases outside the gene matches. CDR3 sequence (DNA): TGTGCCAGCAGCCGAGGACTAGCGAGTACCTACGAGCAGTACTTC. As protein: CASSRGLASTYEQYF.

The chain carries TRBV7-8 and TRBJ1-5; TRBD1 matches 7 bases. Germline assignment: CDR1 SGHVS and CDR2 FQNEAQ. Unmatched junction bases numbered 8, after V lost 5 bases and J lost 4 bases. This CDR3 comprises 15 residues. This CDR3 is CASSAGTAPNQPQHF. As DNA, the CDR3 is TGTGCCAGCAGCGCCGGGACAGCACCTAATCAGCCCCAGCATTTT.

V gene TRBV3-1 (or the pseudogene TRBV3-2) combines with J gene TRBJ1-2; 7 nucleotides match TRBD1. The CDR3 extends over 17 amino acids. Germline values: CDR1 LGHDT, CDR2 YNNKEL (reference sequence). Trimming removed 1 base from V and 7 bases from J; junction bases left unmatched: 15. The CDR3 nucleotides are TGTGCCAGCAGCCAAGTTTTGGGTGGACAGGCGGGAGGTGGCTACACCTTC. The encoded protein is CASSQVLGGQAGGGYTF.

The chain has TRBV14 and TRBJ2-3; 11 nucleotides align to TRBD1. The length of the CDR3 is 16 residues. V shed 4 bases and J 8 bases; nucleotides not matched to a gene: 11. In germline, CDR1 is SGHDN, CDR2 FVKESK. The CDR3 coding sequence is TGTGCCAGCAGCCCCTGGACAGGGGGCGCGTTTTCTACGCAGTATTTT. As protein: CASSPWTGGAFSTQYF.

J is TRBJ2-1 and V is TRBV7-9; TRBD2 aligns across 12 bases. This CDR3 region has 17 residues. Germline V gene sequence: CDR1 SEHNR, CDR2 FQNEAQ (reference sequence). V shed 5 bases, J shed 2 bases, and the junction held 7 bases outside the gene matches. CDR3 sequence reads: CASSKGLAGLTYNEQFF. The CDR3 coding sequence is TGTGCCAGCAGCAAAGGACTAGCGGGACTAACCTACAATGAGCAGTTCTTC.